A selection of T cell receptor beta chains follows, all from one sample in a study of early T cells in non-severe SARS-CoV-2 infection. TCRdb reprocessed the 5' RACE reads via MiXCR and lists one record per CDR3 protein. The sample yields about 58,000 distinct CDR3 sequences, about 13% seen once. What was sequenced was whole blood. The receptors shown here come from an adult who was a healthcare worker with PCR-confirmed SARS-CoV-2 infection or an uninfected control (not recorded which). Both conserved end residues are part of each CDR3.

j_call v_call cdr3_aa
TRBJ2-1 TRBV4-3 CASSQDVYNEQFF
TRBJ2-3 TRBV6-2/TRBV6-3 CASSSTTDTQYF
TRBJ2-3 TRBV5-1 CASSLEGNTDTQYF
TRBJ2-1 TRBV20-1 CSARDMRSSGIYNEQFF
TRBJ2-1 TRBV29-1 CSDRDFSGLYNEQFF
TRBJ1-3 TRBV7-2 CASRRGSDGNTIYF
TRBJ2-1 TRBV11-3 CASSQQGFNNEQFF
TRBJ2-3 TRBV6-5 CASSYSPSGAGTDTQYF
TRBJ2-7 TRBV14 CASSTDIGAAYEQYF
TRBJ2-5 TRBV9 CASSVEVGLEETQYF
TRBJ2-1 TRBV7-6 CASSLLLGLSGNEQFF
TRBJ2-1 TRBV29-1 CSVEQGHEQFF
TRBJ2-1 TRBV11-1 CASSPGQGVSNEQFF
TRBJ2-5 TRBV25-1 CASSLIGRGLQF
TRBJ1-1 TRBV7-9 CASRSQGTEAFF
TRBJ2-7 TRBV2 CASSAGAGVSYEQYF
TRBJ1-1 TRBV5-6 CASSLGSGMNTEAFF
TRBJ2-7 TRBV20-1 CSASQATAAYEQYF
TRBJ2-1 TRBV20-1 CSASSGGIYNEQFF
TRBJ2-1 TRBV7-2 CASSRDRANEQFF
TRBJ1-5 TRBV4-2 CASSQGERGTQPQHF
TRBJ2-7 TRBV29-1 CSVEPGQGAYEQYF
TRBJ2-3 TRBV6-5 CAGLGHSPRFEDTQYF
TRBJ1-1 TRBV6-1 CASSKIGGDTEAFF
TRBJ2-7 TRBV28 CASSPGRQGNPYEQYF
TRBJ2-2 TRBV7-9 CASRGRAANTGELFF
TRBJ2-7 TRBV5-4 CASSHTTGSYEQYF
TRBJ1-2 TRBV13 CASSHEYGYTF
TRBJ1-1 TRBV9 CASSATTRNTEAFF
TRBJ2-5 TRBV20-1 CSAREGGPQETQYF
TRBJ1-1 TRBV6-6 CASDRGPTPIEAFF
TRBJ2-1 TRBV7-8 CASTPLPTEQFF
TRBJ2-7 TRBV7-2 CASSSTPGQGYEQYF
TRBJ2-2 TRBV19 CASSIINSLAAGELFF
TRBJ1-6 TRBV28 CASTPVGDNSPLHF
TRBJ1-2 TRBV29-1 CSVEDWRGGGYTF
TRBJ1-5 TRBV27 CASSFVRDLNQPQHF
TRBJ2-7 TRBV2 CASSELFYEQYF
TRBJ2-1 TRBV6-5 CATAKSGRYNEQFF
TRBJ2-2 TRBV12-3/TRBV12-4 CASSFPGELFF
TRBJ2-3 TRBV6-5 CASSYSIITSGGSNTQYF
TRBJ1-1 TRBV10-3 CAISESLGRGLNTEAFF
TRBJ2-7 TRBV4-1 CASSQGARSYEQYF
TRBJ2-5 TRBV28 CASTGDRRETQYF
TRBJ1-2 TRBV29-1 CSVQEDRGGYTF
TRBJ2-7 TRBV5-1 CASSLALAGNEQYF
TRBJ2-6 TRBV18 CASGVFSSGANVLTF
TRBJ1-2 TRBV7-2 CASSLARGSYGYTF
TRBJ2-5 TRBV5-1 CASSLSTGGETQYF
TRBJ2-7 TRBV20-1 CSATAAGAYEQYF
TRBJ1-5 TRBV4-1 CASSQEYGGRMEAGQPQHF
TRBJ1-6 TRBV5-1 CASSAVIGQVVSPLHF